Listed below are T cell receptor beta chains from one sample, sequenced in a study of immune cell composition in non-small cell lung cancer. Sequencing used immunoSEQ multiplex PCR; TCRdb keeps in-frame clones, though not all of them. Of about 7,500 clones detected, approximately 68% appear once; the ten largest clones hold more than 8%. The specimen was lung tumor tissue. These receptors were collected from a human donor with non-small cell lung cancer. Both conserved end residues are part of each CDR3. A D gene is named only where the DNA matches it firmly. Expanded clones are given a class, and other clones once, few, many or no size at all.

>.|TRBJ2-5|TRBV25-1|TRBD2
CASSDFLPGTSGDF
TGTGCCAGCAGTGACTTCCTCCCCGGGACTAGCGGTGACTTC
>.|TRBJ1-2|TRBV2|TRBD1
CASAWDRDGYTF
TGTGCCAGCGCCTGGGACAGGGATGGCTACACCTTC
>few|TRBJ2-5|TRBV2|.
CASSRSRGSVETQYF
TGTGCCAGCAGTCGCTCACGAGGTTCAGTAGAGACCCAGTACTTC
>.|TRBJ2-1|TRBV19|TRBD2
CASSGPLAGRGNEQFF
TGTGCCAGTAGTGGCCCTCTAGCGGGACGTGGGAATGAGCAGTTCTTC
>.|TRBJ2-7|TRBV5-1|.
CASSLVDNYEQYF
TGCGCCAGCAGCTTGGTTGACAACTACGAGCAGTACTTC
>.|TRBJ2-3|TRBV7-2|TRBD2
CASSWEGTREYF
TGTGCCAGCAGCTGGGAGGGAACTCGGGAGTATTTT
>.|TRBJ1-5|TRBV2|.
CASSAAGNNQPQHF
TGTGCCAGCAGTGCTGCAGGGAACAATCAGCCCCAGCATTTT
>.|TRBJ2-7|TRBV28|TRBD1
CASSSPDRYYEQYF
TGTGCCAGCAGTTCTCCGGACAGGTACTACGAGCAGTACTTC
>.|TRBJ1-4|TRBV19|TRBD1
CATRDRGTSTNEKLFF
TGTGCCACCCGGGACAGGGGGACGTCAACTAATGAAAAACTGTTTTTT
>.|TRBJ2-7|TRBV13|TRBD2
CASSASGRLIYEQYF
TGTGCCAGCAGCGCAAGCGGGAGGCTTATCTACGAGCAGTACTTC
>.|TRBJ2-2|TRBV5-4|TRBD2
CASSARGEYTGELFF
TGTGCCAGCAGCGCCCGGGGGGAATACACCGGGGAGCTGTTTTTT
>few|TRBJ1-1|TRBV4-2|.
CASSQEGGVGDTEAFF
TGTGCCAGCAGCCAAGAAGGGGGAGTGGGTGACACTGAAGCTTTCTTT
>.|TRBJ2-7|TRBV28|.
CASLETASYEQYF
TGTGCCAGCTTGGAGACAGCATCCTACGAGCAGTACTTC
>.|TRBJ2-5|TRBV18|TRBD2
CASSPLGLAAQETQYF
TGTGCCAGCTCACCGCTGGGACTAGCGGCGCAAGAGACCCAGTACTTC
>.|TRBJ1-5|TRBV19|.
CASSARIDQPQHF
TGTGCCAGTAGTGCCAGGATTGATCAGCCCCAGCATTTT
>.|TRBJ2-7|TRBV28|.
CASKAGDNYEQYF
TGTGCCAGCAAGGCAGGGGATAACTACGAGCAGTACTTC
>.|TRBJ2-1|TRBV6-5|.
CASRRDSGNEQFF
TGTGCCAGCAGAAGGGATAGCGGAAATGAGCAGTTCTTC
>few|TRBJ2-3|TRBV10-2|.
CASRVGTTPVAQYF
TGCGCCAGCAGAGTCGGGACAACCCCCGTGGCGCAGTATTTT
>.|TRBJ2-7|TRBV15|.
CATSRDFRSSYEQYF
TGTGCCACCAGCAGGGACTTCAGGAGCTCCTACGAGCAGTACTTC
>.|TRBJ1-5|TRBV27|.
CASSGFGGSRQPQHF
TGTGCCAGCAGCGGATTTGGGGGGAGCCGGCAGCCCCAGCATTTT
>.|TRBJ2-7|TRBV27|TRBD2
CASSLSRPSGAYEQYF
TGTGCCAGCAGTTTATCTCGGCCTAGCGGTGCCTACGAGCAGTACTTC
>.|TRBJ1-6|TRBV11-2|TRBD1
CASSLEQGANSPLHF
TGTGCCAGCAGCTTAGAACAGGGGGCCAATTCACCCCTCCACTTT
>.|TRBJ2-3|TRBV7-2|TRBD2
CASSPRGKRGYTDTQYF
TGTGCCAGCAGCCCCCGGGGGAAGCGGGGGTACACAGATACGCAGTATTTT
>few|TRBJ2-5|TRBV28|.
CASSPPLTRTETQYF
TGTGCCAGCAGTCCCCCCTTGACTAGGACAGAGACCCAGTACTTC
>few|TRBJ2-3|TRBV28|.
CASSFLAGTDTQYF
.
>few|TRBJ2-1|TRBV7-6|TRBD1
CASSPGQESYNEQFF
TGTGCCAGCAGCCCCGGACAGGAATCCTACAATGAGCAGTTCTTC
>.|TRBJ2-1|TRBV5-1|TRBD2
CASSREGSYNEQFF
TGCGCCAGCAGTAGGGAGGGCTCCTACAATGAGCAGTTCTTC
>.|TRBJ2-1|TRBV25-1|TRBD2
CASSAPGGSYNEQFF
TGTGCCAGCAGTGCCCCGGGGGGATCCTACAATGAGCAGTTCTTC
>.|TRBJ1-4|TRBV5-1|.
CASSLAGLAGKLFF
TGCGCCAGCAGCTTGGCTGGGTTAGCTGGAAAACTGTTTTTT
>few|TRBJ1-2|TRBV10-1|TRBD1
CASRPPTGNYGYTF
TGCGCCAGCAGGCCTCCGACAGGGAACTATGGCTACACCTTC
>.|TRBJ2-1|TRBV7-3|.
CASSSDRCRQFF
TGTGCCAGCAGCTCCGACAGGTGCAGGCAGTTCTTC
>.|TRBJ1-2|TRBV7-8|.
CASSRTRVGGYTF
TGTGCCAGCAGCAGAACACGGGTCGGGGGCTACACCTTC
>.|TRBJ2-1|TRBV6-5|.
CASSYRLLQGGNEQFF
TGTGCCAGCAGTTACCGCCTTTTACAGGGGGGGAATGAGCAGTTCTTC
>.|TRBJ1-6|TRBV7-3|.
CASSLGLFSSPLHF
TGTGCCAGCAGCTTGGGACTGTTTAGTTCACCCCTCCACTTT
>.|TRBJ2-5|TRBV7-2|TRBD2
CASSQLGRVAGEETQYF
TGTGCCAGCAGCCAATTAGGAAGGGTAGCGGGGGAGGAGACCCAGTACTTC
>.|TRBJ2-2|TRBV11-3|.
CASSSRFGELFF
TGTGCCAGCAGCTCGAGATTCGGGGAGCTGTTTTTT
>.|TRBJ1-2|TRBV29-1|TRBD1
CSANDQGAGYGYTF
TGCAGCGCGAATGATCAGGGGGCTGGCTATGGCTACACCTTC
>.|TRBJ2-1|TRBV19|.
CASSPQGYNEQFF
TGTGCCAGTAGTCCTCAGGGTTACAATGAGCAGTTCTTC
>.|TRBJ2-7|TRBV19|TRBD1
CASSRFYTQGQGGYEQYF
TGTGCCAGTAGTAGATTCTACACCCAGGGACAGGGCGGTTACGAGCAGTACTTC
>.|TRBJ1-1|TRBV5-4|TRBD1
CASSPGQGFLSEAFF
TGTGCCAGCAGTCCGGGACAGGGGTTTTTAAGCGAAGCTTTCTTT
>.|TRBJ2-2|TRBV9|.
CASSFQAGLNTGELFF
TGTGCCAGCAGCTTCCAAGCAGGGCTTAACACCGGGGAGCTGTTTTTT
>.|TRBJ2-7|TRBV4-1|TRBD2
CASSPADKGLTYSKREQYF
TGCGCCAGCAGCCCAGCAGACAAGGGACTAACCTACTCCAAGCGGGAGCAGTACTTC
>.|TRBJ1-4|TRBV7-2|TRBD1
CASGHRDSKKLFF
TGTGCCAGCGGTCACCGGGACAGCAAAAAACTGTTTTTT
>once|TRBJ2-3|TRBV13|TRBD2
CASSSLFAGVGDTQYF
TGTGCCAGCAGCTCCCTATTTGCGGGGGTGGGAGATACGCAGTATTTT
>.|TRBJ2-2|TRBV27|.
CASSFQTGNTGELFF
TGTGCCAGCAGTTTCCAGACAGGGAACACCGGGGAGCTGTTTTTT
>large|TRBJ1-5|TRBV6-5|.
CASRLSDSSNQPQHF
TGTGCCAGCAGGCTATCCGACAGCAGCAATCAGCCCCAGCATTTT
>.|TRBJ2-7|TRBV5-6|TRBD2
CASSYRGGADEQYF
TGTGCCAGCAGCTACCGGGGGGGGGCGGACGAGCAGTACTTC
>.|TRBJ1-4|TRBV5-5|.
CASSFTGPNEKLFF
TGTGCCAGCAGCTTCACAGGGCCAAATGAAAAACTGTTTTTT
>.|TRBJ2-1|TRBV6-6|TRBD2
CASTGTSGRAYNEQFF
TGTGCCAGCACTGGGACTAGCGGGAGGGCCTACAATGAGCAGTTCTTC